A selection of T cell receptor beta chains follows, all from one sample in a study of T cells in Graves' hyperthyroidism and ophthalmopathy. In TCRdb, the multiplex PCR reads were re-called with MiXCR into one record per CDR3 protein. Found here are hundreds of thousands of distinct CDR3 sequences, approximately 14% of them singletons; the top ten hold less than 6%. Input material: blood. These receptors were collected from a woman aged 25-40 years with Graves' hyperthyroidism that later progressed to Graves' ophthalmopathy. Each CDR3 is given with its conserved first and last residue. D genes are given only for firm matches. Rows may omit the clone size; those that give it use once, few, many or a size class.

d_gene	len	abundance	j_gene	v_gene	CDR3nt	CDR3aa
-	12	many	TRBJ1-2	TRBV2	TGTGCCAGCACCGGCCAGAAACTTGGCTACACCTTC	CASTGQKLGYTF
TRBD1	14	few	TRBJ1-2	TRBV19	TGTGCCAGTAGTACCCTGGGACAGCCGTATGGCTACACCTTC	CASSTLGQPYGYTF
-	12	few	TRBJ1-1	TRBV20-1	TGCAGTGCTAGATCCTGGGCCACTGAAGCTTTCTTT	CSARSWATEAFF
TRBD1	14	many	TRBJ1-3	TRBV20-1	TGCAGTGCTCGGGACAGGGGGCGAGGAAACACCATATATTTT	CSARDRGRGNTIYF
TRBD2	15	many	TRBJ2-3	TRBV7-9	TGTGCCAGCAGCCTTAGGGTAGCGGGACTTGGTACGCAGTATTTT	CASSLRVAGLGTQYF
TRBD2	14	few	TRBJ2-3	TRBV5-1	TGCGCCAGCAGCTTGGAAGGGGGGACTAGCGGGCAGTATTTT	CASSLEGGTSGQYF
TRBD1	19	many	TRBJ1-4	TRBV9	TGTGCCAGCAGCGGTTCAAACGGGACAGCCTTCCTCATGAATGAAAAACTGTTTTTT	CASSGSNGTAFLMNEKLFF
-	17	-	TRBJ2-4	TRBV28	TGTGCCAGCAGTTTATCCACAGGGACATTAGCCAAAAACATTCAGTACTTC	CASSLSTGTLAKNIQYF
TRBD1	13	few	TRBJ2-4	TRBV27	TGTGCCAGTTCAGCAGGGGGCGCAAACATTCAGTACTTC	CASSAGGANIQYF
-	13	few	TRBJ1-1	TRBV6-1	TGTGCCAGCAGTGGGACAAAGAACACTGAAGCTCTCTTT	CASSGTKNTEALF
TRBD2	16	many	TRBJ2-1	TRBV5-6	TGTGCCAGCAGCTCTGGCCTAGGTCTAGCGGGAGTCGAGCAGTTCTTC	CASSSGLGLAGVEQFF
TRBD2	13	few	TRBJ2-3	TRBV20-1	TGCAGTGCTCGGACTAGTGGGATAGATACGCAGTATTTT	CSARTSGIDTQYF
-	17	few	TRBJ1-4	TRBV14	TGTGCCAGCAGCCAAGACCTCGGGCCTCGACGGGATGAAAAACTGTTTTTT	CASSQDLGPRRDEKLFF
-	14	few	TRBJ1-1	TRBV3-1	TGTGCCAGCAGCCAAGAAGGGAAAATCCTTGAAGCTTTCTTT	CASSQEGKILEAFF
TRBD1	14	many	TRBJ1-1	TRBV5-8	TGTGCCAGCAGCGTACAGGGGGCGCAGACTGAAGCTTTCTTT	CASSVQGAQTEAFF
-	15	many	TRBJ1-5	TRBV19	TGTGCCAGTAGTTTGAAAAGAGGTAGCAATCAGCCCCAGCATTTT	CASSLKRGSNQPQHF
TRBD1	16	few	TRBJ2-3	TRBV12-3/TRBV12-4	TGTGCCAGCAGTTTTTTAGGACAGGGAGGTCCAGATACGCAGTATTTT	CASSFLGQGGPDTQYF
-	14	-	TRBJ1-2	TRBV3-1	TGTGCCTGCAGCCAAGATATCAAGACGGGAGGCTACACCTTC	CACSQDIKTGGYTF
TRBD2	16	few	TRBJ2-1	TRBV24-1	TGTGCCACCAGTGATCGGGGGGGGGAGGCGAGAAATGAGCAGTTCTTC	CATSDRGGEARNEQFF
TRBD2	16	many	TRBJ2-7	TRBV3-1	TGTGCCAGCAGCCAAGCGGGGGGGCCCTCTTCTTACGAGCAGTACTTC	CASSQAGGPSSYEQYF
-	17	-	TRBJ1-6	TRBV7-2	TGTGCCAGCAGCCGAGCTGAGGAGAGCTCCTATAATTCACCCCCCCACTTT	CASSRAEESSYNSPPHF
-	15	many	TRBJ1-2	TRBV2	TGTGCCAGCATGGGACTCTCCTCGGCTAACTATGGCTACACCTTC	CASMGLSSANYGYTF
TRBD1	16	many	TRBJ2-7	TRBV28	TGTGCCAGCAGTCCGCCCGCAGGACAGGGCCACTACGAGCAGTACTTC	CASSPPAGQGHYEQYF
-	15	few	TRBJ1-6	TRBV5-5	TGTGCCAGCAGCCCGGGGGGCAGTTATAATTCACCCCTCCACTTT	CASSPGGSYNSPLHF
-	15	many	TRBJ1-6	TRBV27	TGTGCCAGCAGTTTACAGGCCGGCCATAATTCACCCCTCCACTTT	CASSLQAGHNSPLHF
TRBD1	14	-	TRBJ1-2	TRBV12-3/TRBV12-4	TGTGCCAGCAGTAAAGGGACAGGGCGCTATGGCTACACCTTC	CASSKGTGRYGYTF
-	11	few	TRBJ2-1	TRBV7-9	TGTGCCAGCAGCTTATTTGATAGACAGTTCTTC	CASSLFDRQFF
-	12	-	TRBJ2-7	TRBV20-1	TGCAGTGCTGGTGGACACACCTACGAGCAGTACTTC	CSAGGHTYEQYF
TRBD2	15	many	TRBJ2-7	TRBV12-3/TRBV12-4	TGTGCCAGCAAGAATAGCGGGAGGCTAACCTACGAGCAGTACTTC	CASKNSGRLTYEQYF
TRBD2	14	many	TRBJ2-1	TRBV28	TGTGCCAGCAGTACGACTAGCGCAGACAATGAGCAGTTCTTC	CASSTTSADNEQFF
-	15	-	TRBJ1-5	TRBV20-1	TGCAGTGCTGCCGGAGGGGGAGGGAAACTTCAGCCCCAGCATTTT	CSAAGGGGKLQPQHF
-	12	-	TRBJ1-2	TRBV30	TGTGCTCGGATAACGACCCTAGGGGGCTACACCTTC	CARITTLGGYTF
TRBD2	16	many	TRBJ2-1	TRBV7-8	TGTGCCAGCAGGTCGGGACTAGCGGGTTCGAACAATGAGCAGTTCTTC	CASRSGLAGSNNEQFF
-	16	many	TRBJ2-3	TRBV7-9	TGTGCCAGCAGACCTCCCGAGCCCCTGGGGCCAGATACGCAGTATTTT	CASRPPEPLGPDTQYF
TRBD1	17	few	TRBJ2-5	TRBV5-1	TGCGCCAGCAGCTTCAGGACAGGGGGCGCCCTCGGAGAGACCCAGTACTTC	CASSFRTGGALGETQYF
-	14	many	TRBJ2-1	TRBV7-2	TGTGCCAGCAGCTTAGCGTATGCTAGCAGTGAGCAGTTCTTC	CASSLAYASSEQFF
TRBD2	16	few	TRBJ2-3	TRBV6-1	TGTGCCAGCAGTGTAGGACTAGCGGGGAGCACAGATACGCAGTATTTT	CASSVGLAGSTDTQYF
-	12	many	TRBJ1-2	TRBV10-3	TGTGCGGAAGGCAAAGAAACCTATGGCTACACCTTC	CAEGKETYGYTF
TRBD1	15	many	TRBJ1-5	TRBV28	TGTGCCAGCAGTTCAGGGGGAGGGGGCAATCAGCCCCAGCATTTT	CASSSGGGGNQPQHF
TRBD2	14	many	TRBJ2-7	TRBV27	TGTGCCAGCAGTTTTGGCGGGAGGGCGGACGAGCAGTACTTC	CASSFGGRADEQYF
-	14	few	TRBJ2-1	TRBV19	TGTGCCAGTAGGGCAGAGCCGCTCTACAATGAGCAGTTCTTC	CASRAEPLYNEQFF
-	16	-	TRBJ1-2	TRBV28	TGTGCCAGCAGTTCGGTCATAGGAAAAGGAAACTATGGCTACACCTTC	CASSSVIGKGNYGYTF
-	15	many	TRBJ2-1	TRBV24-1	TGTGCCACCAGTGATTTGAGGGGGGGCAAGGATGAGCAGTTCTTC	CATSDLRGGKDEQFF
-	13	few	TRBJ2-2	TRBV7-3	TGTGCCAGCAGCTTAACTAAGTCCGGGGAGCTGTTTTTT	CASSLTKSGELFF
-	19	many	TRBJ1-3	TRBV28	TGTGCCAGCAGTCCGATCCCGGGGACCGCAGTTCTCTCTGGAAACACCATATATTTT	CASSPIPGTAVLSGNTIYF
-	17	-	TRBJ2-2	TRBV11-2	TGTGCCAGCAGCTCCCGAGACACAAGCTTAAACACCGGGGAGCTGTTTTTT	CASSSRDTSLNTGELFF
TRBD1	15	-	TRBJ1-2	TRBV19	TGTGCCAGTAGTCCGGGACAGGGGGCTTACTCTGGCTACACCTTC	CASSPGQGAYSGYTF
-	14	many	TRBJ2-5	TRBV12-3/TRBV12-4	TGTGCCAGCAGTTTCCCGGGTGGACAAGAGACCCAGTACTTC	CASSFPGGQETQYF
-	14	-	TRBJ2-2	TRBV7-9	TGTGCCAGCCCCCCGGGCGGGGGCTACGGGGAGCTGTTTTTT	CASPPGGGYGELFF
TRBD1	18	-	TRBJ2-2	TRBV24-1	TGTGCCACCAGTGATTATCTTGGACAGGGATGGAACACCGGGGAGCTGTTTTTT	CATSDYLGQGWNTGELFF
TRBD1	17	-	TRBJ1-6	TRBV12-3/TRBV12-4	TGTGCCAGCAGTGAGGGACAGCAAAGTTCCTATAATTCACCCCTCCACTTT	CASSEGQQSSYNSPLHF
-	17	many	TRBJ2-3	TRBV27	TGTGCCAGCCGACTCCCTCGGGCCGTCCGAGTCACAGATACGCAGTATTTT	CASRLPRAVRVTDTQYF
TRBD2	13	-	TRBJ2-5	TRBV19	TGTGCCAGTGCGGAGCGGGAGGGAGAGAGCCAGTACTTC	CASAEREGESQYF